A selection of T cell receptor beta chains follows, all from one sample in a study of blood T cell repertoires in COVID-19. Repertoires were generated with immunoSEQ multiplex PCR, while TCRdb's copy carries only in-frame clones and drops some. The sample records some 350,000 clones, 80% to 90% being singletons. Sequencing was done on a sample of PBMCs or T cells enriched from blood (not recorded which). The receptors originated from a woman in her 30s who had recovered from COVID-19. CDR3s include the opening cysteine and the closing phenylalanine or tryptophan. The D gene is left open where the match is weak. Size is stated for part of the rows, as once, few or many counts, or as a class when the clone is expanded.

clone size: -
J gene: TRBJ1-5
CDR3 length: 20
V gene: TRBV3-1/TRBV3-2
D gene: TRBD1
CDR3 DNA: TGTGCCAGCAGCCAAGATCGTAGAACAGGGGGGTGTTGTGGGAATCAGCCCCAGCATTTT
CDR3 protein: CASSQDRRTGGCCGNQPQHF

clone size: few
J gene: TRBJ1-4
CDR3 length: 14
V gene: TRBV19
D gene: TRBD1
CDR3 DNA: TGTGCCAGTAGTATGACAGGGGGCCTCGAAAAACTGTTTTTT
CDR3 protein: CASSMTGGLEKLFF

clone size: -
J gene: TRBJ1-3
CDR3 length: 13
V gene: TRBV30
D gene: -
CDR3 DNA: TGTGCCTGGAGCGGGTCCTCTGGAAACACCATATATTTT
CDR3 protein: CAWSGSSGNTIYF

clone size: -
J gene: TRBJ2-3
CDR3 length: 14
V gene: TRBV7-2
D gene: -
CDR3 DNA: TGTGCCAGCAGCTTAGAGACTACCACAGATACGCAGTATTTT
CDR3 protein: CASSLETTTDTQYF

clone size: -
J gene: TRBJ2-7
CDR3 length: 15
V gene: TRBV9
D gene: TRBD1
CDR3 DNA: TGTGCCAGCAGCCGCGAGGGACAGGGGACCTACGAGCAGTACTTC
CDR3 protein: CASSREGQGTYEQYF

clone size: -
J gene: TRBJ1-2
CDR3 length: 15
V gene: TRBV6-5
D gene: TRBD1
CDR3 DNA: TGTGCCAGCAGCCGGACAGGGACGGAAAACTATGGCTACACCTTC
CDR3 protein: CASSRTGTENYGYTF

clone size: few
J gene: TRBJ2-3
CDR3 length: 15
V gene: TRBV10-1
D gene: TRBD2
CDR3 DNA: TGCGCCAGCAGTGCAATAGCGGGGATCACAGATACGCAGTATTTT
CDR3 protein: CASSAIAGITDTQYF

clone size: -
J gene: TRBJ1-6
CDR3 length: 15
V gene: TRBV30
D gene: TRBD1
CDR3 DNA: TGTGCCTGGAGGCAAGGAGGGGGCTATGAATCACCCCTCCACTTT
CDR3 protein: CAWRQGGGYESPLHF

clone size: -
J gene: TRBJ2-5
CDR3 length: 15
V gene: TRBV28
D gene: TRBD2
CDR3 DNA: TGTGCCAGTTGCGTTCCGGCTAGCGGGGGTGAGACCCAGTACTTC
CDR3 protein: CASCVPASGGETQYF

clone size: -
J gene: TRBJ2-7
CDR3 length: 13
V gene: TRBV19
D gene: -
CDR3 DNA: TGTGCCAGTAGTATCACAGGGTTTAACGAGCAGTACTTC
CDR3 protein: CASSITGFNEQYF

clone size: once
J gene: TRBJ1-2
CDR3 length: 13
V gene: TRBV7-2
D gene: -
CDR3 DNA: TGTGCCAGCAGCTTAGCGCCAGGGGATGGCTACACCTTC
CDR3 protein: CASSLAPGDGYTF

clone size: -
J gene: TRBJ1-4
CDR3 length: 14
V gene: TRBV28
D gene: -
CDR3 DNA: TGTGCCAGCAGTTTGGCCGGGGTAAGAGAAAAACTGTTTTTT
CDR3 protein: CASSLAGVREKLFF

clone size: -
J gene: TRBJ2-1
CDR3 length: 13
V gene: TRBV9
D gene: -
CDR3 DNA: TGTGCCAGCAGCGTAGACACTAACAATGAGCAGTTCTTC
CDR3 protein: CASSVDTNNEQFF

clone size: -
J gene: TRBJ1-2
CDR3 length: 16
V gene: TRBV3-1/TRBV3-2
D gene: -
CDR3 DNA: TGTGCCAGCAGCCAAGATCGACTACAAGGGGGCTATGGCTACACCTTC
CDR3 protein: CASSQDRLQGGYGYTF

clone size: -
J gene: TRBJ1-5
CDR3 length: 15
V gene: TRBV6-2/TRBV6-3
D gene: -
CDR3 DNA: TGTGCCAGCAGTTACGAGTCGGAAGGGGAGGATCCCCAGCATTTT
CDR3 protein: CASSYESEGEDPQHF

clone size: -
J gene: TRBJ2-3
CDR3 length: 13
V gene: TRBV5-4
D gene: TRBD1
CDR3 DNA: TGTGCCAGCAGCAGACAGGGGAAAGATACGCAGTATTTT
CDR3 protein: CASSRQGKDTQYF

clone size: -
J gene: TRBJ1-2
CDR3 length: 15
V gene: TRBV7-2
D gene: TRBD1
CDR3 DNA: TGTGCCAGCAGCGTCACAGGGGGCGACTACTATGGCTACACCTTC
CDR3 protein: CASSVTGGDYYGYTF

clone size: -
J gene: TRBJ2-1
CDR3 length: 14
V gene: TRBV6-2/TRBV6-3
D gene: TRBD1
CDR3 DNA: TGTGCCAGCAGCACCGGGACAGGGTTGAATGAGCAGTTCTTC
CDR3 protein: CASSTGTGLNEQFF

clone size: -
J gene: TRBJ1-1
CDR3 length: 14
V gene: TRBV19
D gene: -
CDR3 DNA: TGTGCCAGTAGTCTCGGGCAGGGCCCCCAGGAAGCTTTCTTT
CDR3 protein: CASSLGQGPQEAFF

clone size: few
J gene: TRBJ1-6
CDR3 length: 14
V gene: TRBV14
D gene: TRBD1
CDR3 DNA: TGTGCCAGCAGCTCCGGGACAGTTAATTCACCCCTCCACTTT
CDR3 protein: CASSSGTVNSPLHF

clone size: few
J gene: TRBJ1-2
CDR3 length: 14
V gene: TRBV3-1/TRBV3-2
D gene: -
CDR3 DNA: TGTGCCAGCAGCCTCATGGGGGGGATCGATGGCTACACCTTC
CDR3 protein: CASSLMGGIDGYTF

clone size: -
J gene: TRBJ1-1
CDR3 length: 12
V gene: TRBV19
D gene: -
CDR3 DNA: TGTGCCAGTAGGGGCAGTAACACTGAAGCTTTCTTT
CDR3 protein: CASRGSNTEAFF

clone size: -
J gene: TRBJ1-1
CDR3 length: 16
V gene: TRBV7-9
D gene: TRBD1
CDR3 DNA: TGTGCCAGCAGCTTAGTGGGACAGGGGATTGGAAGGGAAGCTTTCTTT
CDR3 protein: CASSLVGQGIGREAFF

clone size: -
J gene: TRBJ2-7
CDR3 length: 15
V gene: TRBV9
D gene: -
CDR3 DNA: TGTGCCAGCAGCGTAGGGGCAGATATATCCTACGAGCAGTACTTC
CDR3 protein: CASSVGADISYEQYF

clone size: -
J gene: TRBJ1-2
CDR3 length: 14
V gene: TRBV28
D gene: -
CDR3 DNA: TGTGCCAGCTCATTCGCCGGACAGCTCCCCGGCTACACCTTC
CDR3 protein: CASSFAGQLPGYTF

clone size: -
J gene: TRBJ2-5
CDR3 length: 14
V gene: TRBV4-1
D gene: -
CDR3 DNA: TGCGCCAGCAGCCAAGTTGAGGGTTGGGAGACCCAGTACTTC
CDR3 protein: CASSQVEGWETQYF

clone size: -
J gene: TRBJ1-1
CDR3 length: 16
V gene: TRBV9
D gene: TRBD1
CDR3 DNA: TGTGCCAGCAGCGGACAGGGGCCGTCTATGAACACTGAAGCTTTCTTT
CDR3 protein: CASSGQGPSMNTEAFF

clone size: -
J gene: TRBJ2-1
CDR3 length: 15
V gene: TRBV4-3
D gene: TRBD2
CDR3 DNA: TGCGCCAGCAGCCAAGAACGGGGGGGATACAATGAGCAGTTCTTC
CDR3 protein: CASSQERGGYNEQFF

clone size: -
J gene: TRBJ1-4
CDR3 length: 12
V gene: TRBV3-1/TRBV3-2
D gene: -
CDR3 DNA: TGTGCCAGCAGCCCTTCGAATGAAAAACTGTTTTTT
CDR3 protein: CASSPSNEKLFF

clone size: -
J gene: TRBJ1-2
CDR3 length: 18
V gene: TRBV21-1
D gene: -
CDR3 DNA: TGTGCCAGCAGCAAAGCCCCGCGGGTCTTTAGGGGGACCTATGGCTACACCTTC
CDR3 protein: CASSKAPRVFRGTYGYTF

clone size: -
J gene: TRBJ1-1
CDR3 length: 14
V gene: TRBV5-4
D gene: -
CDR3 DNA: TGTGCCAGCAGCTTGACCGTCGAGCGGTCTGAAGCTTTCTTT
CDR3 protein: CASSLTVERSEAFF

clone size: -
J gene: TRBJ2-3
CDR3 length: 14
V gene: TRBV9
D gene: -
CDR3 DNA: TGTGCCAGCAGCGCCGCAAGTCCAGCAGATACGCAGTATTTT
CDR3 protein: CASSAASPADTQYF